This T cell receptor beta chain was captured in a study of OX40 agonist ivuxolimab in advanced cancers. Study-wide background: Mean age about 60 years, range about 20 to 90; 82.7% male. Under the entry rules, prior anti-PD-1, anti-PD-L1 or anti-CTLA-4 therapy was allowed, and approximately 36% had some. General observations from the study: Researchers report that CD8+ T cells had, on average, more expanded clones than CD4+. Blood T cells, both CD4+ and CD8+, expanded clonally by week 6 at 0.1 to 3.0 mg/kg.

As to this clone: Antigen specificity is unknown.

Sequenced by immunoSEQ multiplex PCR; TCRdb stores in-frame clones only, minus some. The sample lists under 25,000 clones; 80% to 85% were seen once. V lost 4 bases, J lost 5 bases, and 10 bases stayed unmatched. This CDR3 is built from 15 residues. Germline-derived CDR1 and CDR2 are MNHEY and SVGAGI. The chain joins TRBV6-5 to TRBJ1-2, with TRBD1 matching over 7 bases. The receptor was isolated from an adult with an advanced solid tumor such as melanoma, head and neck, liver or kidney cancer. The sequencing used CD4+ or CD8+ T cells sorted from blood, collected in a trial of the OX40 agonist ivuxolimab. CDR3 nucleotides: TGTGCCAGCAGTTCCACACAGGGGATCCTTTATGGCTACACCTTC. Protein: CASSSTQGILYGYTF.